These T cell receptor beta chains were read from a single sample in a study of cytomegalovirus exposure and HLA in healthy donors. Repertoires were generated with immunoSEQ multiplex PCR, while TCRdb's copy carries only in-frame clones and drops some. Of more than 150,000 clones listed, approximately 84% are singletons. Sequenced sample: PBMCs. These receptors were obtained from a girl less than two years old in good health and CMV-seronegative. The CDR3 runs from the conserved cysteine through the conserved F or W.

j_gene,v_gene,CDR3aa
TRBJ1-5,TRBV9,CASSVGGRGDQPQHF
TRBJ2-5,TRBV10-2,CASSDGGSETQYF
TRBJ1-5,TRBV27,CASSLGGEYQPQHF
TRBJ2-2,TRBV30,CAWKNSGGRGAAGELFF
TRBJ2-7,TRBV4-1,CASSHQNPDSPYEQYF
TRBJ2-5,TRBV27,CASSPNLEDQETQYF
TRBJ2-7,TRBV5-6,CASSPAYEQYF
TRBJ2-4,TRBV4-1,CASSFWTSGKNIQYF
TRBJ2-2,TRBV10-1,CASSDFPTTNTGELFF
TRBJ2-3,TRBV5-1,CASSPLSGGSTDTQYF
TRBJ2-3,TRBV5-1,CASSLDREGDTQYF
TRBJ2-7,TRBV30,CAWTPNTYEQYF
TRBJ1-4,TRBV4-1,CASSRQGVGEKLFF
TRBJ2-3,TRBV2,CASRDTGDTDTQYF
TRBJ1-4,TRBV27,CASSLFPPTGLTTNEKLFF
TRBJ1-2,TRBV30,CAWSNPPDRDHGYTF
TRBJ2-1,TRBV14,CASSQTRSGVYNEQFF
TRBJ2-2,TRBV5-6,CASSLASRSNTGELFF
TRBJ2-2,TRBV5-8,CASSLGAGGMNTGELFF
TRBJ2-2,TRBV6-1,CASREIPNTGELFF
TRBJ2-5,TRBV5-1,CASTPYRAEETQYF
TRBJ2-1,TRBV7-9,CASSPGLAGEQFF
TRBJ1-1,TRBV30,CAWTGQGNTEAFF
TRBJ2-1,TRBV6-6,CASTPQLLAAYNEQFF
TRBJ2-5,TRBV7-6,CASSSLTDARPYQETQYF
TRBJ1-1,TRBV30,CAWTQRRVLNTEAFF
TRBJ1-5,TRBV4-1,CASSQVVREQPQHF
-,TRBV5-6,CASSLKTWGYEQYF
TRBJ2-7,TRBV30,CASRGPPYEQYF
TRBJ2-3,TRBV13,CASSKNRGRDTQYF
TRBJ2-7,TRBV27,CASSSYPTGQVEQYF
TRBJ2-7,TRBV7-3,CASSLISEQYF
TRBJ2-5,TRBV9,CASSRGQYEETQYF
TRBJ2-3,TRBV7-3,CASSSRRGDTQYF
TRBJ1-1,TRBV5-6,CASSLALLRGTEAFF
TRBJ2-1,TRBV6-6,CASSLRDRSYNEQFF
TRBJ1-1,TRBV5-6,CASSSGHRTTEAFF
TRBJ2-1,TRBV5-4,CASSVGTRVEQFF
TRBJ1-6,TRBV5-5,CASSSMAGGGVASPLHF
TRBJ1-2,TRBV5-1,CASSSDRDPSYGYTF
TRBJ1-5,TRBV4-1,CASSRTPWTDLGNQPQHF
TRBJ2-3,TRBV6-1,CASSESGTSFSTDTQYF
TRBJ2-6,TRBV6-7,CASNSQGSGANVLTF
TRBJ2-5,TRBV27,CASSFPGSETQYF
TRBJ1-2,TRBV6-6,CASRSSRDRVNGYTF
TRBJ2-2,TRBV9,CASSRNRGNTGELFF